The entry below gives a single TCR beta chain sequence along with its context. V was clipped by 5 bases and J by 0 bases; unmatched bases: 8. The CDR3 has 16 residues. The germline gives CDR1 SEHNR, CDR2 FQNEAQ (reference sequence). Stated treatment: roughly 18 received Ad26.COV2.S at low or high dose, single or two shots; several received placebo; per-sample allocation not given. The samples date from day 63 after the first vaccine or placebo injection. Some clones are missing from TCRdb's copy, which holds only in-frame ones; the method was immunoSEQ multiplex PCR. The profile shows some 460,000 clones, 89% of them singletons. The data originate from a study of Ad26.COV2.S vaccination and SARS-CoV-2 variants.

The TCR comes from a person between 18 and 65 years old who received the Ad26.COV2.S COVID-19 vaccine or a placebo. Source: peripheral blood, taken in a trial of Ad26.COV2.S vaccine versus placebo. This chain connects TRBV7-9 to TRBJ2-3; TRBD1 agrees at 7 bases. CDR3 sequence: CASSQSDRASTDTQYF. The DNA for the CDR3 is TGTGCCAGCAGCCAATCCGACAGGGCTAGCACAGATACGCAGTATTTT.